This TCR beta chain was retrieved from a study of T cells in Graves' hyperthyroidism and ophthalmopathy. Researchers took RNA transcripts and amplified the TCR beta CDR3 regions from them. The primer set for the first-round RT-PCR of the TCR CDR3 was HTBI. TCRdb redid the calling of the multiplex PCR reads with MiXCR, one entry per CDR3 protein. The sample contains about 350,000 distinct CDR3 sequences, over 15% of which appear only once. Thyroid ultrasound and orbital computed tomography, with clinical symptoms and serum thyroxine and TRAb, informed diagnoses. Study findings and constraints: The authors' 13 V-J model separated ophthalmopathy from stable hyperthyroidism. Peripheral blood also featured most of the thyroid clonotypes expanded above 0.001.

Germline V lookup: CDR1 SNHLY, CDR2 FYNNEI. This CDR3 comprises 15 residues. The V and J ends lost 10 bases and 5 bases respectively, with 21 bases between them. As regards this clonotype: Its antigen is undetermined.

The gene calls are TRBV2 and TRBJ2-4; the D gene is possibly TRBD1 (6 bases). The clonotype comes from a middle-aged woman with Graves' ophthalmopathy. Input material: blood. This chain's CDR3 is CATNGAGDTQNIQYF. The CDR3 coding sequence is TGTGCCACCAATGGGGCAGGGGACACTCAAAACATTCAGTACTTC.